This T cell receptor beta chain comes out of a study of breast tumors, draining lymph nodes, adjacent tissues. Regarding the study as a whole: Tumors had less TCR diversity than lymph nodes, more than nontumor tissue. Tumor T cell lymph node origin was a supported hypothesis, not proven.

Axillary draining lymph nodes of breast cancer patients supplied the node samples. The CDR3 extends over 12 amino acids. The germline gives CDR1 KGHSH, CDR2 LQKENI. Trimming took off 1 base at V and 8 bases at J, with 7 bases between the two ends. This clonotype was detected a few times. Its antigen is unidentified. A much larger clone is a single base away; this may be a read error. TCRdb called the multiplex PCR reads again in MiXCR, with one record for every CDR3 protein. The repertoire holds about 180,000 distinct CDR3 sequences, with about 30% as singletons. The sequencing input was axillary lymph node tissue. This sequence originates from a female donor with breast cancer. Some clones in this sample may be carry-over from other donors' samples. The chain carries TRBV18 and TRBJ2-3, with D hard to call. The CDR3 protein is CASSPRGGTQYF. The CDR3 nucleotides read TGTGCCAGCTCACCACGGGGTGGTACGCAGTATTTT.